This record concerns one T cell receptor beta chain sequence. The antigen remains undetermined. Isolating CD4+ T cells followed approximately 11 days of culture. The data stem from a study of vaccination effects on CD4 cells after COVID-19. Study background: A couple of convalescent patients gave samples 16 days and one week before vaccination.

Sequencing was performed with immunoSEQ multiplex PCR; in TCRdb, only in-frame clones are kept and a portion is missing. Among tens of thousands of clones listed, 72% were seen once. This TCR came from a human donor who had a prior SARS-CoV-2 infection. Here the sequenced sample was CD4+ T cells from PBMCs cultured without peptide, taken before COVID-19 vaccination.

The CDR3 DNA sequence: TGTGCCAGCAGTGACAGGGGACAGGGAGGAGGCTACACCTTC. Its translation: CASSDRGQGGGYTF. The genes are TRBV6-1 and TRBJ1-2; 9 nucleotides line up with TRBD1. The CDR3 totals 14 residues. Trimming cost V 3 bases and J 8 bases; bases outside gene matches: 7. Germline lookup yields CDR1 MNHNS and CDR2 SASEGT.